This record concerns one TCR beta chain sequence. Data came from immunoSEQ multiplex PCR; TCRdb stores just in-frame clones and leaves some out. The sample comprises under 80,000 clones, around 82% of which are singletons, and approximately 2.4% rests with the top ten. These data are taken from a study of memory CD4+ T cells and cytomegalovirus serostatus. Single viable CD3+CD4+CD8-CD45RO+ cells were sorted as the memory CD4+ T cells. The V end lost 3 bases, the J end lost 2 bases, and 18 bases lay between the germline ends. The germline gives CDR1 SGHDT, CDR2 YYEEEE. The CDR3 loop spans 17 amino acids.

The V gene is TRBV5-6, the J gene TRBJ1-3; TRBD1 might be the D (5 bases). This clonotype originated in an adult in good health and CMV-seropositive. The source material was memory CD4+ T cells from blood. CDR3 region: CASSYPTGERAGNTIYF. CDR3 sequence (DNA): TGTGCCAGCAGCTACCCGACGGGGGAGAGGGCTGGAAACACCATATATTTT.